The next 5 T cell receptor beta chains were all read from a single sample in a study of beta chain features in type 1 diabetes. Study findings and constraints: Moderate yet significant TCRB CDR3 shortening was seen in Type 1 diabetes patients in all four CD4+ subsets.

Their specific antigens are unknown. Of the isolated RNA, all was reverse transcribed, and so the sequenced material was expressed TCRB transcripts. The method was immunoSEQ multiplex PCR; TCRdb's version includes in-frame clones alone and lacks a portion of them. The sample has roughly 100,000 clones, around 30% seen once. Sequenced material: central memory CD4+ T cells from blood. The receptor set was obtained from a woman between 18 and 29 years old with type 1 diabetes.

This clone was seen a few times. The chain joins TRBV6-1 to TRBJ1-1; perhaps TRBD1 as D (6 bases). The CDR3 runs 13 residues. The germline V gene encodes CDR1 MNHNS and CDR2 SASEGT. V was trimmed by 8 bases and J by 7 bases, leaving 17 bases between them. The CDR3 region has the DNA TGTGCCAGCCTGCCAACCCTCAGGGGTGAAGCTTTCTTT. Its protein product is CASLPTLRGEAFF.

CDR3 sequence: CASSQNRGDGGYTF. CDR3 DNA: TGTGCCAGCAGCCAAAACAGGGGAGATGGAGGCTACACCTTC. J is TRBJ1-2 and V is TRBV7-2, with TRBD1 matching 7 bases. In germline, CDR1 is SGHTA, CDR2 FQGNSA. Germline trimming cut 5 bases from V and 8 bases from J; bases unmatched to any gene: 11. The length of the CDR3 is 14 residues.

The genes are TRBV2 and TRBJ1-1; TRBD1 matches 8 bases. The CDR3 is 14 residues long. V was clipped by 2 bases and J by 5 bases; unmatched bases: 4. Germline V gene sequence: CDR1 SNHLY, CDR2 FYNNEI. CDR3 coding DNA: TGTGCCAGCAGTGAAACAGGGGGGTATACTGAAGCTTTCTTT. Residues: CASSETGGYTEAFF.

A few counts support this clone. The genes are TRBV5-4 and TRBJ2-1; TRBD2 might be the D (6 bases). The V end was cut by 1 base, the J end by 9 bases, with 11 bases between. Germline CDR1 and CDR2: SGHNT and YYREEE (reference sequence). This CDR3 has 13 residues. CDR3 region: CASSLSSGAEQFF. In DNA, the CDR3 is TGTGCCAGCAGCTTGAGTAGCGGAGCTGAGCAGTTCTTC.

This clone was detected ten times or more. Written as DNA, the CDR3 is TGTGCCAGCGAATGGGGCGCTAATCAGCCCCAGCATTTT. Translation: CASEWGANQPQHF. V and J are TRBV6-1 and TRBJ1-5; weak D call: TRBD1 (5 bases). V was cut by 8 bases and J by 4 bases, with 12 bases left in between. The germline CDR1 and CDR2 sequences are MNHNS and SASEGT. The CDR3 runs 13 residues.